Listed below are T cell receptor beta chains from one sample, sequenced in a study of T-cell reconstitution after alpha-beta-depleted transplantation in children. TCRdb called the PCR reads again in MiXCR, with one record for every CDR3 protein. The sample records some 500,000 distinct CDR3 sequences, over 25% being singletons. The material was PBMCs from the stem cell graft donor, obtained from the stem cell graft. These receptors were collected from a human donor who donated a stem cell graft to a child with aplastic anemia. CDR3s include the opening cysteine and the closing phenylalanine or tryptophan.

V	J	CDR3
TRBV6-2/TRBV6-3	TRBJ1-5	CASSYQRGISNQPQHF
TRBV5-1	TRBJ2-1	CASSLAGGFTYNEQFF
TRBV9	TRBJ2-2	CASSVKVNTGELFF
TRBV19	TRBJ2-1	CASTGLAGGNYNEQFF
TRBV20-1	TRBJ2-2	CSAWTSGTGELFF
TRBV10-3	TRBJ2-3	CATRGPDTQYF
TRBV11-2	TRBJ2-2	CAIPGTGELFF
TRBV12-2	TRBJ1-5	CASRRPGQGSQPQHF
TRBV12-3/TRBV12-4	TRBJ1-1	CASSKDRVRDTEAFF
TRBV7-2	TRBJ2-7	CASSSSSTRQGYEQYF
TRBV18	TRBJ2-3	CASSPLTGGRSDTQYF
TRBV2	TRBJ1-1	CASSERPGRRNTEAFF
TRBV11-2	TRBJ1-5	CASSSDVWTGGAGNQPQHF
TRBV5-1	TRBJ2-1	CASSLVLISNEQFF
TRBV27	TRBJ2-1	CASSLISRGEQFF
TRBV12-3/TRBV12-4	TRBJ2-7	CASSLQARSSYEQYF
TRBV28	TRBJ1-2	CASTRNYGYTF
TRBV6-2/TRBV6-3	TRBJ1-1	CASSTREVNTNTEAFF
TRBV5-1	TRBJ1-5	CASSPDGQGLPQHF
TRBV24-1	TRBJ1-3	CATSVYRNTIYF
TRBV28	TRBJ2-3	CASSSPHTDTQYF
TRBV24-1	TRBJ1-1	CATRSTGENTEAFF
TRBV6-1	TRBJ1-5	CASRLSGGNQPQHF
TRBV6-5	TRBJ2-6	CASSYGSGANVLTF
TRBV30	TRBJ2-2	CAWSSLPSAGELFF
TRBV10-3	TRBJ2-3	CAIREREGTDTQYF
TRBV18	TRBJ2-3	CASSQGPRPDTQYF
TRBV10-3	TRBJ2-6	CAISESDGSSGANVLTF
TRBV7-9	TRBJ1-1	CASSLAGQAFF
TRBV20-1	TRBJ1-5	CSARENRGHNQPQHF
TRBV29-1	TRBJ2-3	CSVKTDTQYF
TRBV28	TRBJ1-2	CASSSGNDYGYTF
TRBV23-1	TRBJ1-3	CASSQLFRGGLCGNTIYF
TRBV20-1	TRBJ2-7	CSARAGTYEQYF
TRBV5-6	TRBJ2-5	CASSSTSQTQYF
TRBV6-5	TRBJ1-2	CASSYGIKNYGYTF